This T cell receptor beta chain was sequenced during a study of CD8+CD57+ T cells in acquired aplastic anemia. At the level of the study: Sorted CD4+ plus CD8+ cells gave DNA averaging around 3 ug. Whole-study findings and limits: Both patients and controls carried the same twenty-nine CD8+ CDR3 sequences. Patients and controls had CD8+ Simpson's diversity values that were not significantly distinct.

V was cut by 6 bases and J by 0 bases, with 8 bases left in between. This CDR3 comprises 13 residues. Germline V lookup: CDR1 SNHLY, CDR2 FYNNEI. For sequencing, patients were chosen who had shown expansion of CD8+CD57+ cells by flow cytometry. Blood samples were obtained from patients who had received no prior therapy. To note about this clonotype: Its specificity is unknown.

TCR beta VDJ and CDR3 profiles were obtained from a genomic DNA template. A single record per CDR3 protein comes from TCRdb applying MiXCR to the reads. In the table there are about 160,000 distinct CDR3 sequences, 71% of which are singletons. This receptor was taken from a human donor with aplastic anemia. The chain joins TRBV2 to TRBJ1-1, with D tentatively TRBD1 (6 bases). What was sequenced was sorted CD4+, CD8+, or CD8+CD57+ T cells (not recorded which) from PBMCs. The CDR3 sequence: CASRAGVNTEAFF. In DNA form, the CDR3 reads TGTGCCAGCAGGGCAGGGGTGAACACTGAAGCTTTCTTT.